This T cell receptor (beta chain) comes out of a study of blood T cell repertoires in COVID-19. Overall study context: Acute and convalescent COVID-19 specimens originated in the United States, Italy and Spain. The analysed material was cDNA or gDNA that came from T cells, B-cell-depleted T cells, or PBMCs.

Sequencing was performed with immunoSEQ multiplex PCR; in TCRdb, only in-frame clones are kept and a portion is missing. The table lists around 130,000 clones, approximately 87% of them singletons. Sequenced input: peripheral blood. The sequence came from a woman in her forties or fifties with acute or convalescent COVID-19.

CDR3 DNA sequence: TGTGCCGGATACAGGGGTCAGGGCTATGGCTACACCTTC. Translation: CAGYRGQGYGYTF. V is TRBV6-5 and J is TRBJ1-2, with TRBD1 identical over 7 bases. V lost 11 bases and J lost 4; bases outside the gene matches: 10. Germline lookup yields CDR1 MNHEY and CDR2 SVGAGI. This CDR3 region has 13 residues.